The 17 T cell receptor beta chains below come from one sample, sequenced in a study of OX40 agonist ivuxolimab in advanced cancers. The protocol was immunoSEQ multiplex PCR, while the TCRdb copy is restricted to in-frame clones and leaves out a portion. This table has around 56,000 clones, approximately 86% appearing once. Sequenced here: CD4+ or CD8+ T cells sorted from blood, sampled in a trial of the OX40 agonist ivuxolimab. All receptors come from an adult with an advanced solid tumor such as melanoma, head and neck, liver or kidney cancer.

The V call is TRBV27, the J call TRBJ2-5; TRBD2 agrees at 7 bases. V trimming: 3 bases; J trimming: 3 bases; junction bases outside the gene matches: 10. The CDR3 totals 16 residues. Per germline, CDR1 MNHEY and CDR2 SMNVEV (reference sequence). The CDR3 DNA reads as TGTGCCAGCAGTTTCCGGGCTCGGGAGGTTGAAGAGACCCAGTACTTC. As protein: CASSFRAREVEETQYF.

V gene TRBV5-6 combines with J gene TRBJ2-1, with unresolved D. The ends were cut back, 2 bases at V and 15 bases at J, with 15 bases in the middle. Germline V gene data show CDR1 as SGHDT and CDR2 as YYEEEE. This CDR3 has 12 amino acids. DNA of the CDR3: TGTGCCAGCAGCTTTGATGGAGTACCGATGTTCTTC. It encodes CASSFDGVPMFF.

The chain links TRBV27 to TRBJ2-7; no clear D. The length of the CDR3 is 11 residues. Looked up from germline, CDR1 is MNHEY and CDR2 is SMNVEV (reference sequence). V dropped 1 base and J dropped 7 bases, with 5 bases sitting between them. In DNA form, the CDR3 reads TGTGCCAGCAGTTTATTGGGGGAGCAGTACTTC. Its translation: CASSLLGEQYF.

The chain joins TRBV9 to TRBJ2-3; D may be TRBD2 (5 bases). V was pared by 3 bases and J by 3 bases, with 20 bases between. The germline V gene encodes CDR1 SGDLS and CDR2 YYNGEE. This CDR3 spans 17 amino acids. CDR3 protein: CASSALGVGGATDTQYF. The CDR3 DNA follows: TGTGCCAGCAGCGCCCTCGGGGTCGGCGGAGCGACAGATACGCAGTATTTT.

J is TRBJ2-1 and V is TRBV5-6; a possible D gene is TRBD2 (6 bases). This CDR3 comprises 15 residues. Germline CDR1 and CDR2: SGHDT and YYEEEE. V was pared by 4 bases and J by 3 bases, with 14 bases between. CDR3 sequence (DNA): TGTGCCAGCAGCCCCCGGTGGGGGGTCTACAATGAGCAGTTCTTC. Its protein is CASSPRWGVYNEQFF.

V is TRBV15 and J is TRBJ1-2, with D tentatively TRBD1 (6 bases). The V and J ends lost 0 bases and 5 bases respectively, with 13 bases between them. The CDR3 loop spans 15 amino acids. Germline-derived CDR1 and CDR2 are LNHNV and YYDKDF (reference sequence). Here the CDR3 reads CATSRDRGAEYGYTF. The CDR3 coding sequence is TGTGCCACCAGCAGAGATCGGGGGGCAGAATATGGCTACACCTTC.

A few counts support this clone. The chain carries TRBV11-2 and TRBJ1-5; D unclear. The CDR3 is made up of 15 amino acids. V was pared by 0 bases and J by 6 bases, with 12 bases between. Germline CDR1 and CDR2: SGHAT and FQNNGV. CDR3 residues: CASSLDLGDGQPQHF. The CDR3 region has the DNA TGTGCCAGCAGCTTAGATCTGGGAGATGGTCAGCCCCAGCATTTT.

The V and J genes are TRBV28 and TRBJ2-3; 14 bases agree with TRBD2. The trim removed 3 bases at V and 2 bases at J, leaving 7 bases unmatched. The CDR3 has 18 amino acids. In germline, CDR1 is MDHEN, CDR2 SYDVKM. CDR3 sequence: CASSLRGLAGVFTDTQYF. The CDR3 DNA reads as TGTGCCAGCAGTTTGAGGGGACTAGCGGGAGTTTTCACAGATACGCAGTATTTT.

The chain joins TRBV4-2 to TRBJ2-2, with 9 bases that match TRBD1. This CDR3 region has 15 residues. V trimming: 5 bases; J trimming: 4 bases; junction bases outside the gene matches: 5. Germline loops: CDR1 LGHNA, CDR2 YNFKEQ. The DNA for the CDR3 is TGTGCCAGCAGCGGGACAGGGTTCGGCACCGGGGAGCTGTTTTTT. Its translation is CASSGTGFGTGELFF.

The chain joins TRBV7-9 to TRBJ1-1, with D perhaps TRBD1 (5 bases). Germline loops: CDR1 SEHNR, CDR2 FQNEAQ (reference sequence). Deletions cut 4 bases from V and 0 bases from J, with 9 bases between. The CDR3 consists of 14 residues. For the CDR3, the DNA is TGTGCCAGCAGCTACCCGGACATGAACACTGAAGCTTTCTTT. Translation gives CASSYPDMNTEAFF. Full variable domain (missing parts from reference TRBV7-9 and TRBJ1-1): DTGVSQNPRHKITKRGQNVTFRCDPISEHNRLYWYRQTLGQGPEFLTYFQNEAQLEKSRLLSDRFSAERPKGSFSTLEIQRTEQGDSAMYLCASSYPDMNTEAFFGQGTRLTVV.

The chain is built from TRBV5-4 and TRBJ1-1; perhaps TRBD1 as D (6 bases). The CDR3 has 15 residues. CDR1 and CDR2 from the germline V gene are SGHNT and YYREEE (reference sequence). Trimming stripped 4 bases from V and 3 bases from J, with 16 bases between. CDR3 DNA sequence: TGTGCCAGCAGCCCCCCAGGGGAGGGTGACACTGAAGCTTTCTTT. This gives the protein CASSPPGEGDTEAFF.

The chain joins TRBV6-1 to TRBJ2-2; D is unresolved. Trimming left V 3 bases short and J 3 bases short, with 5 bases between. Germline V gene lookup returns CDR1 MNHNS and CDR2 SASEGT. The CDR3 totals 13 residues. The DNA of the CDR3 is TGTGCCAGCAGTGATAGGGACACCGGGGAGCTGTTTTTT. Protein: CASSDRDTGELFF.

In regard to this clone: An end of the junction differs from the germline gene, which may be a read error. V is TRBV15 and J is TRBJ1-1; no firm D call. The germline CDR1 and CDR2 sequences are LNHNV and YYDKDF (reference sequence). CDR3 length: 14 amino acids. The CDR3 here is CATSRVLGNPEAFF. The CDR3, as DNA: TGTGCCACCAGCAGAGTCTTGGGGAACCCTGAAGCTTTCTTT.

This clone has more than one count but fewer than ten. The chain is built from TRBV7-6 and TRBJ2-1, with D hard to call. V gave up 6 bases and J gave up 6 bases, with 6 bases separating them. Looked up from germline, CDR1 is SGHVS and CDR2 is FNYEAQ. This CDR3 comprises 11 residues. The DNA of the CDR3 is TGTGCCAGCAGTGAGTTCAATGAGCAGTTCTTC. Its translation is CASSEFNEQFF.

The V gene is TRBV7-9, the J gene TRBJ2-3; 8 nucleotides agree with TRBD2. Germline-derived CDR1 and CDR2 are SEHNR and FQNEAQ (reference sequence). The V gene end was trimmed by 5 bases and the J gene end by 1 base; junction bases not matched to a gene: 5. The CDR3 loop spans 15 amino acids. This CDR3 reads CASSPSGRGTDTQYF. In DNA, the CDR3 is TGTGCCAGCAGCCCTAGCGGGCGAGGCACAGATACGCAGTATTTT.

This clone was detected only once. This chain links TRBV9 with TRBJ1-3; D unclear. Trimming stripped 1 base from V and 0 bases from J, with 5 bases between. Germline-derived CDR1 and CDR2 are SGDLS and YYNGEE. CDR3 length equals 14 residues. The CDR3 DNA is TGTGCCAGCAGCGTAATGGACTCTGGAAACACCATATATTTT. Amino acid sequence: CASSVMDSGNTIYF.

The rearrangement joins TRBV6-1 to TRBJ2-5; 14 bases are shared with TRBD2. From germline, CDR1 is MNHNS and CDR2 SASEGT. CDR3 length equals 18 residues. The ends lost 4 bases at V and 5 bases at J; junction bases unmatched: 12. DNA for the CDR3: TGTGCCAGCAGTGGACTAGCGGGAGGGCCGTTGCTATTGGAGACCCAGTACTTC. This encodes CASSGLAGGPLLLETQYF.